The rows below give T cell receptor beta chains drawn from one sample of a study of molecular identifiers for immune sequencing clone quantification. TCRdb independently ran MiXCR on the PCR reads; one entry per CDR3 protein. The sample carries 550,000 to 750,000 distinct CDR3 sequences, 15% to 20% recorded once. Sequencing was done on a sample of naive CD8+ T cells from blood, with Jurkat cell RNA spiked in. The origin of the receptors is a human donor in good health. Some libraries in this study had Jurkat cell RNA spiked in. Each CDR3 is given with its conserved first and last residue. D genes are given only for firm matches. Part of the rows lack a size; the others show once, few, many or a class for expanded clones.

clone size	V gene	D gene	J gene	CDR3 DNA	CDR3 protein
NA	TRBV7-9	NA	TRBJ1-2	TGTGCCAGCAGCTTTAATCCGACAACTACTAACTATGGCTACACCTTC	CASSFNPTTTNYGYTF
few	TRBV9	NA	TRBJ1-6	TGTGCCAGCAGCGTGGGATGGGGGACAAATTCACCCCTCCACTTT	CASSVGWGTNSPLHF
many	TRBV29-1	NA	TRBJ2-1	TGCAGCGTTGCTGGGGCAGGAACGGGGATATACAATGAGCAGTTCTTC	CSVAGAGTGIYNEQFF
many	TRBV27	TRBD2	TRBJ2-5	TGCGCCAGCAGTCTTCTAGCGGGAGGGGGAGAGACCCAGTACTTC	CASSLLAGGGETQYF
NA	TRBV27	NA	TRBJ1-1	TGTGCCAGCAGTTTAGGGGTGGATTTTGAAGCTTTCTTT	CASSLGVDFEAFF
many	TRBV27	TRBD2	TRBJ2-3	TGTGCCAGCAGTCCTGGTGGAGCGGGAGGGCCTTATACGCAGTATTTT	CASSPGGAGGPYTQYF
many	TRBV6-5	NA	TRBJ2-3	TGTGCCAGCAGTTACTACGAAAGCACAGATACGCAGTATTTT	CASSYYESTDTQYF
few	TRBV2	TRBD1	TRBJ2-1	TGTGCCAGCAAAGGACAGGCCTACAATGAGCAGTTCTTC	CASKGQAYNEQFF
many	TRBV12-3/TRBV12-4	TRBD2	TRBJ2-7	TGTGCCAGCAGTCCAACGGCGGGGGCCTACGAGCAGTACTTC	CASSPTAGAYEQYF
many	TRBV10-3	NA	TRBJ1-3	TGTGCCACAACGCCGGGGCTCTCTGGAAACACCATATATTTT	CATTPGLSGNTIYF
many	TRBV28	TRBD1	TRBJ2-3	TGTGCCAGCAGTTCCGAGCCGGGACAGGGGAGCACAGATACGCAGTATTTT	CASSSEPGQGSTDTQYF
NA	TRBV19	NA	TRBJ2-1	TGTGCCAGTAGGGGCCTGATGTACAATGAGCAGTTCTTC	CASRGLMYNEQFF
many	TRBV5-1	NA	TRBJ2-1	TGCGCCAGCAGCTTAAGAACTAGCTGGAATGAGCAGTTCTTC	CASSLRTSWNEQFF
many	TRBV27	TRBD2	TRBJ2-7	TGTGCCAGCAGTTTAGCTACCGGACTAGCTGCGGAGCAGTACTTC	CASSLATGLAAEQYF
few	TRBV4-3	NA	TRBJ2-1	TGCGCCAGCAGCTCGCACTTCAGGGACAATGAGCAGTTCTTC	CASSSHFRDNEQFF
few	TRBV29-1	NA	TRBJ1-2	TGCAGCGTTGAAGACCGGCAGGGGTACTATGGCTACACCTTC	CSVEDRQGYYGYTF
NA	TRBV7-6	NA	TRBJ2-2	TGTGCCAGCAGCTTATGGCAGGGAATGGGTAACACCGGGGAGCTGTTTTTT	CASSLWQGMGNTGELFF
few	TRBV11-2	NA	TRBJ1-4	TGTGCCAGCAGCTTAGGACAGCTTGCAACTAATGAAAAACTGTTTTTT	CASSLGQLATNEKLFF
many	TRBV12-5	NA	TRBJ2-7	TGTGCTAGTGCCCCGGACAGTTACCCGAGCGAGCAGTACTTC	CASAPDSYPSEQYF
NA	TRBV4-3	NA	TRBJ2-7	TGCGCCAGCAGCCAAGATAGGGCGGGGACAGCAGCCTACGAGCAGTACTTC	CASSQDRAGTAAYEQYF
many	TRBV9	NA	TRBJ1-3	TGTGCCAGCAGCGTCAATGGAAACACCATATATTTT	CASSVNGNTIYF
many	TRBV28	NA	TRBJ2-3	TGTGCCAGCAGCCCCCATTTAGGGGGGGACACAGATACGCAGTATTTT	CASSPHLGGDTDTQYF
many	TRBV20-1	NA	TRBJ2-7	TGCAGTGCTAGAACGGACCCCTACGAGCAGTACTTC	CSARTDPYEQYF
many	TRBV2	TRBD2	TRBJ2-1	TGTGCCAGCACCCCGGCTAGCGGGGGGACAAGCTCCTACAATGAGCAGTTCTTC	CASTPASGGTSSYNEQFF
few	TRBV20-1	NA	TRBJ1-2	TGCAGTGCTAGAGATCTGGGGCGGGGTAACTATGGCTACACCTTC	CSARDLGRGNYGYTF
many	TRBV7-6	NA	TRBJ2-2	TGTGCCAGCAGCTGGAGGGGGGCCGGGGAGCTGTTTTTT	CASSWRGAGELFF
many	TRBV4-1	NA	TRBJ2-4	TGCGCCAGCAGCCAAGATAGGCTAGCAGGCATTCAGTACTTC	CASSQDRLAGIQYF
few	TRBV11-2	TRBD2	TRBJ2-5	TGTGCCAGCAGCTTATTAGCGGGGGCGGTCCAAGAGACCCAGTACTTC	CASSLLAGAVQETQYF
many	TRBV7-9	TRBD2	TRBJ2-7	TGTGCCAGCAGCTCGCTAACTAGCGGGAGGAACTACGAGCAGTACTTC	CASSSLTSGRNYEQYF
many	TRBV7-9	TRBD1	TRBJ1-1	TGTGCCAGCAGCGGGGGACAGCGGATGAACACTGAAGCTTTCTTT	CASSGGQRMNTEAFF
NA	TRBV19	NA	TRBJ2-1	TGTGCCAGTAGTGTGGCGGGACGGTACAATGAGCAGTTCTTC	CASSVAGRYNEQFF
few	TRBV20-1	NA	TRBJ2-7	TGCAGTGCTAAAGACATCACCTACGAGCAGTACTTC	CSAKDITYEQYF
few	TRBV28	NA	TRBJ2-7	TGTGCCAGCTCAAATGCCGGGGGGCTCTACGAGCAGTACTTC	CASSNAGGLYEQYF
few	TRBV4-3	NA	TRBJ2-2	TGCGCCAGCAGCCAGGCCGTTGTGCGTACGGACTACATTATTCCTGGGGAGCTGTTTTTT	CASSQAVVRTDYIIPGELFF
NA	TRBV20-1	NA	TRBJ2-7	TGCAGTGCTAGCGCCCTAGCTACCTACGAGCAGCACTTC	CSASALATYEQHF
NA	TRBV20-1	NA	TRBJ2-1	TGCAGTGCTCAACGGGAGTACTTCTACGATGAGCAGTTCTTC	CSAQREYFYDEQFF